The 4 T cell receptor beta chains listed next were all sequenced from one sample in a study of long-term antiretroviral therapy in people with HIV. At survey level, the immunoSEQ assay was run in its v3.0 version. Clones were read by immunoSEQ multiplex PCR, and TCRdb kept only the in-frame ones, dropping some. The sample yields roughly 15,000 clones, around 83% seen once. The material was unsorted PBMCs, obtained 0.4 years after starting antiretroviral therapy. The receptors originated from a man aged 30 to 45 with HIV.

The gene calls are TRBV5-4 and TRBJ1-4, with TRBD1 matching over 7 bases. The V gene's germline CDR1 is SGHNT and CDR2 YYREEE (reference sequence). CDR3 size: 14 residues. The ends lost 4 bases at V and 8 bases at J; junction bases unmatched: 8. Here the CDR3 DNA reads TGTGCCAGCAGCAAAAGTACAGGGGCCGAAAAACTGTTTTTT. As protein: CASSKSTGAEKLFF.

The CDR3 sequence: CASTLTGSDTQYF. As DNA, the CDR3 is TGTGCCAGCACCCTGACAGGGTCAGATACGCAGTATTTT. The chain combines TRBV7-9 with TRBJ2-3; TRBD1 aligns across 7 bases. CDR1 is SEHNR, CDR2 FQNEAQ, per germline (reference sequence). V shed 7 bases, J shed 4 bases, and the junction held 5 bases outside the gene matches. The CDR3 covers 13 residues.

The genes are TRBV29-1 and TRBJ1-1, with D hard to call. Trimming pared 4 bases from V and 1 base from J, leaving 13 bases between. The CDR3 is made up of 14 amino acids. The germline V gene has CDR1 SQVTM and CDR2 ANQGSEA. Written as DNA, the CDR3 is TGCAGCGTTGGTCGAAGGCGAAGGAACACTGAAGCTTTCTTT. Encoded protein: CSVGRRRRNTEAFF.

The V call is TRBV4-1, the J call TRBJ1-4; D unclear. V dropped 0 bases and J dropped 0 bases, with 14 bases sitting between them. Per the germline V gene, CDR1 is MGHRA and CDR2 is YSYEKL. CDR3 length: 18 residues. CDR3 sequence (DNA): TGCGCCAGCAGCCAAGAGGCCGCACAATCCGCAACTAATGAAAAACTGTTTTTT. As protein: CASSQEAAQSATNEKLFF.